A few counts support the clone carrying this TCR beta chain. The antigen remains undetermined. TCRdb re-called the 5' RACE reads with MiXCR, one entry per CDR3 protein. The sample has around 180,000 distinct CDR3 sequences, around 20% seen once. CDR3 length equals 15 residues. CDR1 is MNHEY, CDR2 SVGAGI, per germline. V lost 2 bases and J lost 6; bases outside the gene matches: 5. This specimen belongs to a study of T-cell memory formation after mild COVID-19. Study-wide background: Among the donors, TCR clusters were largely specific to each donor. Overall study findings and caveats: Clones contracting across day 15 to 85 had a balanced CD4/CD8 profile; later expanding clones leaned CD4+. Clones which contracted sat mainly in CM and EM if CD4+, and in EMRA if CD8+.

The sample was PBMCs or a T cell subset sorted from them (not recorded which). This chain connects TRBV6-5 to TRBJ1-2; 11 positions agree with TRBD1. The clonotype originates from a man between 18 and 29 years old who had mild COVID-19 (a few samples of this study predate the infection). Cell type and time point are not known. DNA for the CDR3: TGTGCCAGCAGTTACCTGGGACAGGGGGTGAATGGCTACACCTTC. Protein product: CASSYLGQGVNGYTF.